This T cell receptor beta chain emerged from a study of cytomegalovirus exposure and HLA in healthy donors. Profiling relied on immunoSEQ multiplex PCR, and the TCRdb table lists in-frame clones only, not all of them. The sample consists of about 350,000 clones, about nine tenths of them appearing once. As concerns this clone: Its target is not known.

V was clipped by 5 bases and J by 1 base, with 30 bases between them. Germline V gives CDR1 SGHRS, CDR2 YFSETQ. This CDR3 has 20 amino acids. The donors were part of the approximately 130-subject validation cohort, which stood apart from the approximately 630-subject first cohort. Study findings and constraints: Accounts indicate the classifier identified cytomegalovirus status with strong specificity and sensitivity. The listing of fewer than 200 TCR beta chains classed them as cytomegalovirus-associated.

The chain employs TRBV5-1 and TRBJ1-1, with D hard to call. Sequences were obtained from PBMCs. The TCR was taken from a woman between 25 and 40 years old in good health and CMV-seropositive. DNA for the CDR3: TGCGCCAGCAGTATCACAGCCGGCGCGGCGCGTCACTCCTCGAACACTGAAGCTTTCTTT. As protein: CASSITAGAARHSSNTEAFF.